This T cell receptor (beta chain) was captured in a study of OX40 agonist ivuxolimab in advanced cancers. The CDR3 runs 19 residues. With V trimmed by 2 bases and J by 3 bases, 14 bases remained unmatched. Germline values: CDR1 SGHKS, CDR2 YYEKEE (reference sequence). The repertoire was sequenced with immunoSEQ multiplex PCR; TCRdb's copy has only in-frame clones and lacks some. The table has more than 50,000 clones, 85% seen once. The chain joins TRBV5-5 to TRBJ1-1; 12 positions agree with TRBD1. This receptor was taken from an adult with an advanced solid tumor such as melanoma, head and neck, liver or kidney cancer. The sequencing here drew on CD4+ or CD8+ T cells sorted from blood, taken in a trial of the OX40 agonist ivuxolimab. The CDR3 reads CASSFGTGGPPDLDTEAFF. For the CDR3, the DNA is TGTGCCAGCAGCTTCGGGACAGGGGGCCCCCCTGACCTGGACACTGAAGCTTTCTTT.